The 23 T cell receptor beta chains below come from one sample, sequenced in a study of prognosis after radiotherapy for stage I lung cancer. Genomic DNA was the source, and TCR beta CDR3 was amplified from it by two-round multiplex PCR. For every TRBV and TRBJ gene, a specific primer was used in first-round PCR. TCRdb called the multiplex PCR reads again in MiXCR, with one record for every CDR3 protein. The data contain about 14,000 distinct CDR3 sequences, around 48% of them seen just once; the ten biggest clones take up about a quarter. Sequences were derived from PBMCs, sampled before or after stereotactic body radiation therapy (not recorded which). Receptor source: a donor at least 50 years old with non-small cell lung cancer.

The chain has TRBV9 and TRBJ2-7; D uncertain. V shed 4 bases and J shed 5 bases, with 13 bases lying between them. This CDR3 is built from 13 residues. Per germline, CDR1 SGDLS and CDR2 YYNGEE. The CDR3 is CASSTPRLDEQYF. For the CDR3, the DNA is TGTGCCAGCAGCACCCCTAGGCTGGACGAGCAGTACTTC.

This clonotype rates as medium-sized. V and J are TRBV3-1 and TRBJ2-3, with D tentatively TRBD2 (6 bases). There are 14 residues in the CDR3. From germline, CDR1 is LGHDT and CDR2 YNNKEL (reference sequence). Trimming took off 11 bases at V and 2 bases at J, with 17 bases between the two ends. CDR3 in DNA: TGTGCCGCAGCCGGGACTGAGAACACAGATACGCAGTATTTT. It yields the protein CAAAGTENTDTQYF.

This chain connects TRBV5-1 to TRBJ2-2; 8 positions agree with TRBD2. The CDR3 covers 15 residues. Per germline, CDR1 SGHRS and CDR2 YFSETQ. Trimming at V came to 0 bases and at J to 7 bases, leaving 5 bases not matched to a gene. The CDR3 DNA is TGCGCCAGCAGCTTGGTAGCGGGATCGGGCGGGGAGCTGTTTTTT. Translation gives CASSLVAGSGGELFF.

In this sample, this clonotype is medium-sized (0.01 to 0.1%). The chain employs TRBV5-1 and TRBJ2-1, with 9 bases matching TRBD2. Germline V CDR1 and CDR2: SGHRS, YFSETQ. This CDR3 has 18 residues. The V gene end was trimmed by 0 bases and the J gene end by 0 bases; junction bases not matched to a gene: 7. In DNA, the CDR3 is TGCGCCAGCAGCTTGGGGCTAGCGGGGTTGAGCTCCTACAATGAGCAGTTCTTC. Its translation: CASSLGLAGLSSYNEQFF.

V usage is TRBV11-3 and J usage is TRBJ1-1; D unclear. Between the trimmed V and J ends, which lost 2 bases and 4 bases, there was a span of 11 bases. Looked up from germline, CDR1 is SGHNT and CDR2 is YENEEA. The CDR3 has 14 residues. The CDR3 is CASSLTGESTEAFF. The CDR3 nucleotides read TGTGCCAGCAGCTTAACCGGCGAGAGCACTGAAGCTTTCTTT. The full variable domain, rest sourced from reference TRBV11-3 and TRBJ1-1, is EAGVVQSPRYKIIEKKQPVAFWCNPISGHNTLYWYLQNLGQGPELLIRYENEEAVDDSQLPKDRFSAERLKGVDSTLKIQPAELGDSAVYLCASSLTGESTEAFFGQGTRLTVV.

This clonotype is labeled as medium-sized (0.01 to 0.1%). The chain joins TRBV6-6 to TRBJ2-7, with D hard to call. Looked up from germline, CDR1 is MNHNY and CDR2 is SVGAGI (reference sequence). The CDR3 loop spans 19 amino acids. V gave up 0 bases and J gave up 3 bases, with 24 bases separating them. The CDR3 nucleotides read TGTGCCAGCAGTTACTCGAGTGGCGCTTCGAGCACATCGGACTACGAGCAGTACTTC. Translated: CASSYSSGASSTSDYEQYF.

This clonotype was seen many times. The chain carries TRBV13 and TRBJ2-5; D is perhaps TRBD2 (6 bases). CDR1 and CDR2 (germline): PRHDT, FYEKMQ (reference sequence). This CDR3 has 12 residues. Trimming removed 7 bases from V and 6 bases from J, with 12 bases in between. In nucleotides, the CDR3 is TGTGCCAGCACCAATCGCGGGAAGACCCAGTACTTC. Its translation is CASTNRGKTQYF.

Notes on this clonotype: At one end the junction does not follow the germline gene, possibly because of a read error. This sequence joins TRBV6-2 or TRBV6-3 and TRBJ2-5, with TRBD1 identical over 8 bases. CDR1 MNHEY and CDR2 SVGEGT come from the germline V gene. The CDR3 has 17 amino acids. CDR3 sequence reads: CVSSEAKGGQGVETQYF. The CDR3 DNA reads TGTGTCAGCAGTGAAGCCAAAGGAGGACAGGGAGTGGAGACCCAGTACTTC.

This clonotype was counted ten times or more. The chain links TRBV29-1 to TRBJ2-5; tentative D call: TRBD2 (6 bases). CDR1 is SQVTM, CDR2 ANQGSEA, per germline. Trimming stripped 2 bases from V and 2 bases from J, with 12 bases between. The CDR3 spans 14 residues. The CDR3 loop reads CSVEFGTFQETQYF. Written as DNA, the CDR3 is TGCAGCGTTGAATTCGGGACTTTTCAAGAGACCCAGTACTTC.

This clonotype is categorized as medium-sized. The rearrangement joins TRBV20-1 to TRBJ1-2, with a possible D match to TRBD1 (6 bases). CDR1 and CDR2 from the germline V gene are DFQATT and SNEGSKA (reference sequence). The V and J ends lost 2 bases and 7 bases respectively, with 17 bases between them. CDR3 length equals 14 residues. The CDR3: CSARYPGAAFGYTF. CDR3 nucleotide sequence: TGCAGTGCTAGATATCCAGGGGCGGCATTTGGCTACACCTTC.

This clonotype was seen a handful of times. A single base is all that separates this from a far larger clone, so a read error is likely. This chain joins TRBV6-8 and TRBJ2-3, with TRBD2 matching 7 bases. CDR1 and CDR2 from the germline V gene are MNHGY and SAAAGT. The CDR3 is made up of 14 amino acids. Unmatched junction bases numbered 13, after V lost 11 bases and J lost 5 bases. CDR3 nucleotides: TGTGCCGTTCAACCGGGACCGGGAGGAGATACGCAGTATTTT. Protein: CAVQPGPGGDTQYF.

V usage is TRBV6-2 or TRBV6-3 and J usage is TRBJ2-7; 8 bases align to TRBD1. This CDR3 contains 17 residues. The trim removed 0 bases at V and 3 bases at J, leaving 10 bases unmatched. Per the germline V gene, CDR1 is MNHEY and CDR2 is SVGEGT. The DNA of the CDR3 is TGTGCCAGCAGTTACTCGGACAGGGTGTCTCCCTGCTACGAGCAGTACTTC. As protein: CASSYSDRVSPCYEQYF.

Regarding this clonotype: A far larger clone is a single base away, which makes a read error likely. This chain joins TRBV2 and TRBJ2-7, with a possible D match to TRBD1 (6 bases). Germline V gene lookup returns CDR1 SNHLY and CDR2 FYNNEI. The V end lost 6 bases, the J end lost 4 bases, and 16 bases lay between the germline ends. This CDR3 is 14 amino acids long. In DNA form, the CDR3 reads TGTGCCAGCAGCACAGGGCCATTAGGGTACGAGCAGTACTTC. The encoded protein is CASSTGPLGYEQYF.

This clonotype is judged medium-sized. The CDR3 DNA is TGCAGTGCTCTACACTCTGGAAACACCATATATTTT. It is translated as CSALHSGNTIYF. The rearrangement joins TRBV20-1 to TRBJ1-3; D gene uncertain. This CDR3 comprises 12 residues. Trimming stripped 5 bases from V and 0 bases from J, with 5 bases between. Per the germline V gene, CDR1 is DFQATT and CDR2 is SNEGSKA (reference sequence).

This clonotype has a handful of counts. The chain uses TRBV27 and TRBJ1-1, with 9 nucleotides matching TRBD1. The CDR3 extends over 16 amino acids. The germline CDR1 and CDR2 sequences are MNHEY and SMNVEV (reference sequence). V trimming: 2 bases; J trimming: 1 base; junction bases outside the gene matches: 5. CDR3 sequence: CASSLTGGSRNTEAFF. In nucleotides, the CDR3 is TGTGCCAGCAGTTTAACAGGGGGCAGTCGGAACACTGAAGCTTTCTTT.

In this sample, this clonotype turned up many times. The rearrangement joins TRBV3-1 to TRBJ1-1, with TRBD1 identical over 8 bases. CDR1 is LGHDT and CDR2 is YNNKEL in the germline V gene (reference sequence). The CDR3 extends over 15 amino acids. Trimming removed 4 bases from V and 5 bases from J; junction bases left unmatched: 9. CDR3 coding DNA: TGTGCCAGCAGCCGCGACAGGGGCCGGTGGACTGAAGCTTTCTTT. Residues: CASSRDRGRWTEAFF.

This clonotype came up many times. One junction end disagrees with the germline gene, perhaps due to a read error. This rearrangement joins TRBV6-2 or TRBV6-3 to TRBJ2-1, with 7 bases matching TRBD2. Germline V gene data show CDR1 as MNHEY and CDR2 as SVGEGT. CDR3 size: 15 residues. DNA of the CDR3: TGTGCCAGCAGCTTACAGGCGGGAGCGTGGGATGAGCAGCTCTTC. Amino acids: CASSLQAGAWDEQLF.

The chain uses TRBV10-3 and TRBJ2-3; D call uncertain. Trimming pared 4 bases from V and 3 bases from J, leaving 5 bases between. Germline assignment: CDR1 ENHRY and CDR2 SYGVKD. This CDR3 comprises 12 residues. The CDR3 here is CAISGKTDTQYF. The CDR3 DNA sequence: TGTGCCATCAGTGGGAAAACAGATACGCAGTATTTT.

With regard to this clonotype: A read error may account for a junction end that differs from germline. This chain joins TRBV6-1 and TRBJ2-7; 7 bases fit TRBD2. From germline, CDR1 is MNHNS and CDR2 SASEGT. The CDR3 covers 15 residues. CDR3 DNA: TGTGCCAGGAGCCCCGGGACTATCAAAGCCTACGAGAAGTACTTC. Amino acid sequence: CARSPGTIKAYEKYF.

V usage is TRBV20-1 and J usage is TRBJ2-5; 7 nucleotides match TRBD2. Germline values: CDR1 DFQATT, CDR2 SNEGSKA (reference sequence). The CDR3 sequence is 15 residues long. Germline trimming cut 6 bases from V and 0 bases from J; bases unmatched to any gene: 10. CDR3 sequence (DNA): TGCAGTGCCGGCCCGGGGGGAGTTTACCAAGAGACCCAGTACTTC. Protein: CSAGPGGVYQETQYF.

Within the sample, this clonotype is medium-sized. The chain is built from TRBV20-1 and TRBJ2-1; 7 bases agree with TRBD1. Germline V gives CDR1 DFQATT, CDR2 SNEGSKA (reference sequence). The CDR3 is 15 residues long. V lost 4 bases and J lost 4; bases outside the gene matches: 10. The CDR3 bases are TGCAGTGCTACCGACCGGGACAGCCTTTACAATGAGCAGTTCTTC. Translated: CSATDRDSLYNEQFF.

The chain employs TRBV12-3 or TRBV12-4 and TRBJ2-1; TRBD1 is a possible D gene (5 bases). The CDR3 length is 14 residues. With 5 bases removed from V and 0 bases from J, the gap between germline ends came to 8 bases. CDR3 sequence: CASSGASSYNEQFF. The DNA for the CDR3 is TGTGCCAGCAGTGGGGCTAGCTCCTACAATGAGCAGTTCTTC.

This sequence joins TRBV5-1 and TRBJ2-1, with 11 bases matching TRBD2. Germline V gene lookup returns CDR1 SGHRS and CDR2 YFSETQ. Unmatched junction bases numbered 10, after V lost 4 bases and J lost 7 bases. The CDR3 runs 16 residues. This chain's CDR3 is CASSISGRASGNEQFF. The DNA of the CDR3 is TGCGCCAGCAGCATTAGCGGGAGGGCCTCTGGGAATGAGCAGTTCTTC.